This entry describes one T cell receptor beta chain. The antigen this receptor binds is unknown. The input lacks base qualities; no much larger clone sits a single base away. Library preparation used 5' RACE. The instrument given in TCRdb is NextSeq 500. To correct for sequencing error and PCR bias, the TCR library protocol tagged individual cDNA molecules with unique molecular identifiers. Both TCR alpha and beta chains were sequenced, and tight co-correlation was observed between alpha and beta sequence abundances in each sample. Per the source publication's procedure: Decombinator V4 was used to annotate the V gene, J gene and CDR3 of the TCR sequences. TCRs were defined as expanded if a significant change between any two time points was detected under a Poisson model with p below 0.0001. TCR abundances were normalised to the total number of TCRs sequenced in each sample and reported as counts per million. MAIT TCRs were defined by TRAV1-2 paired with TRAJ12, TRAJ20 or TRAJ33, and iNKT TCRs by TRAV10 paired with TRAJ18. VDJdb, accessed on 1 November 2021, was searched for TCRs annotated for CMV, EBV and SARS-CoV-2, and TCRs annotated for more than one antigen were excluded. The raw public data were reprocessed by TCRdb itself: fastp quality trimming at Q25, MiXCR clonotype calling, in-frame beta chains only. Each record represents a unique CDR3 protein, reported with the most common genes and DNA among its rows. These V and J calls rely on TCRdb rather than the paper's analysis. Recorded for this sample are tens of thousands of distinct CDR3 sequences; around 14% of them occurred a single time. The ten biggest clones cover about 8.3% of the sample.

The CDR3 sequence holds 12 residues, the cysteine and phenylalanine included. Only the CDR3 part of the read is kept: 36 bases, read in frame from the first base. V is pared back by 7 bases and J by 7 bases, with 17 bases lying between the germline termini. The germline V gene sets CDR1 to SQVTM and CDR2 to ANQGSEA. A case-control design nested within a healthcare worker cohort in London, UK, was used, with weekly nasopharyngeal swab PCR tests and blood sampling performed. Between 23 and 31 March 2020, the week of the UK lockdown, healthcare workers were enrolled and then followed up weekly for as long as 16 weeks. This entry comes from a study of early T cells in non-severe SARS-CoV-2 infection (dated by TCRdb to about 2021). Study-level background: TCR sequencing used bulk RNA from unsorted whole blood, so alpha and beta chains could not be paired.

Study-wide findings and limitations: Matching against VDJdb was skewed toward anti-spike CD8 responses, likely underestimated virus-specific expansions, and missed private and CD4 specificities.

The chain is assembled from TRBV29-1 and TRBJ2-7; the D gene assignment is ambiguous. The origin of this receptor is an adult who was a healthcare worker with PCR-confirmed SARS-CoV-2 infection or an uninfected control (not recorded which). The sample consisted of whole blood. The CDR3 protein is CSGKDPLKEQYF. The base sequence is TGCAGCGGAAAGGACCCGCTCAAAGAGCAGTACTTC.